The rows below give T cell receptor beta chains drawn from one sample of a study of cytomegalovirus exposure and HLA in healthy donors. Assay used: immunoSEQ multiplex PCR; TCRdb lists only in-frame clones, some missing. The repertoire includes under 400,000 clones, 88% of them detected once, and around 0.96% sits in the top ten. The sample consisted of PBMCs. These TCRs come from a man under 40 in good health and CMV-seronegative. CDR3s include the opening cysteine and the closing phenylalanine or tryptophan. The order of the fields is J gene, D gene, CDR3 length, clone size, V gene, CDR3 protein, CDR3 DNA. The D gene is left open where the match is weak. Size values are once, few and many counts, or a class for expanded clones, and some rows have none.

>TRBJ1-5|NA|15|few|TRBV30
CAWRGSEVGDQPQHF
TGTGCCTGGAGAGGTTCCGAAGTCGGAGATCAGCCCCAGCATTTT
>TRBJ1-1|TRBD1|14|NA|TRBV9
CASSGTGGWTEAFF
TGTGCCAGCAGCGGTACAGGGGGATGGACTGAAGCTTTCTTT
>TRBJ2-5|TRBD2|15|NA|TRBV5-1
CASSLGLAGGGAQYF
TGCGCCAGCAGCTTGGGACTAGCGGGCGGAGGGGCCCAGTACTTC
>TRBJ2-7|TRBD1|15|NA|TRBV18
CASSPGGQGGYEQYF
TGTGCCAGCTCACCAGGGGGACAGGGGGGCTACGAGCAGTACTTC
>TRBJ2-7|NA|15|NA|TRBV19
CASIKDLGGRHEQYF
TGTGCCAGTATTAAGGACCTGGGGGGGCGACACGAGCAGTACTTC
>TRBJ1-5|TRBD1|19|NA|TRBV7-9
CASSPERDRGVYSNQPQHF
TGTGCCAGCAGCCCAGAACGGGACAGGGGGGTTTATAGCAATCAGCCCCAGCATTTT
>TRBJ2-7|NA|16|NA|TRBV6-4
CASRAAHAGAAYEQYF
TGTGCCAGCAGGGCGGCCCATGCGGGGGCTGCCTACGAGCAGTACTTC
>TRBJ1-5|TRBD1|14|few|TRBV27
CASSGQGSSQPQHF
TGTGCCAGCAGCGGACAGGGCAGCAGTCAGCCCCAGCATTTT
>TRBJ2-7|NA|13|few|TRBV7-9
CASSLRESYEQYF
TGTGCCAGCAGCTTACGGGAATCCTACGAGCAGTACTTC
>TRBJ2-1|NA|16|NA|TRBV5-1
CASSLGATTTYNEQFF
TGCGCCAGCAGCTTGGGGGCGACTACCACCTACAATGAGCAGTTCTTC
>TRBJ2-7|NA|16|NA|TRBV27
CASSLSGQRRGYEQYF
TGTGCCAGCAGTTTATCCGGACAACGAAGAGGCTACGAGCAGTACTTC
>TRBJ2-7|NA|12|NA|TRBV5-4
CASSLDRDEQYF
TGTGCCAGCAGCTTGGACCGGGACGAGCAGTACTTC
>TRBJ1-3|NA|16|NA|TRBV7-8
CASSGSTALSGNTIYF
TGTGCCAGCAGCGGGTCGACAGCACTCTCTGGAAACACCATATATTTT
>TRBJ2-5|NA|10|NA|TRBV23-1
CAREEETQYF
TGCGCCAGGGAGGAAGAGACCCAGTACTTC
>TRBJ2-5|NA|16|NA|TRBV6-5
CASSYSIGRAFETQYF
TGTGCCAGCAGTTACTCGATCGGCAGGGCTTTTGAGACCCAGTACTTC
>TRBJ2-1|NA|15|once|TRBV7-6
CASSLRGGDNNEQFF
TGTGCCAGCAGCCTAAGGGGGGGAGACAACAATGAGCAGTTCTTC
>TRBJ1-6|NA|16|NA|TRBV19
CASSISGTADNSPLHF
TGTGCCAGTAGTATCTCCGGGACTGCAGATAATTCACCCCTCCACTTT
>TRBJ2-7|NA|13|NA|TRBV7-8
CASSFEYRDEQYF
TGTGCCAGCAGCTTCGAATACAGGGACGAGCAGTACTTC
>TRBJ1-5|TRBD1|17|NA|TRBV19
CASSRWPGQGAGQPQHF
TGTGCCAGTAGCCGATGGCCGGGACAGGGGGCCGGTCAGCCCCAGCATTTT
>TRBJ2-3|NA|16|NA|TRBV29-1
CSVEFGVSPSTDTQYF
TGCAGCGTTGAATTCGGGGTCTCCCCTAGCACAGATACGCAGTATTTT
>TRBJ1-1|NA|15|NA|TRBV19
CASSRENKGGTEAFF
TGTGCCAGTAGTAGGGAGAACAAGGGTGGCACTGAAGCTTTCTTT
>TRBJ1-3|NA|15|NA|TRBV14
CASSQAGTSGNTIYF
TGTGCCAGCAGCCAAGCCGGGACATCTGGAAACACCATATATTTT
>TRBJ1-5|TRBD1|12|once|TRBV10-3
CATSTGSQPQHF
TGTGCCACTTCGACAGGGTCTCAGCCCCAGCATTTT
>TRBJ1-1|NA|13|NA|TRBV29-1
CSVEDPQDTEAFF
TGCAGCGTTGAAGATCCCCAGGACACTGAAGCTTTCTTT
>TRBJ1-2|NA|14|NA|TRBV13
CASSFYGADYGYTF
TGTGCCAGCAGCTTTTATGGGGCCGACTATGGCTACACCTTC
>TRBJ2-7|NA|15|NA|TRBV7-2
CASSLAGGRRYEQYF
TGTGCCAGCAGCTTAGCGGGGGGGCGGAGGTACGAGCAGTACTTC
>TRBJ1-6|NA|16|NA|TRBV13
CASSIWTDTTDSPLHF
TGTGCCAGCAGCATTTGGACAGATACAACCGATTCACCCCTCCACTTT
>TRBJ2-7|TRBD2|13|NA|TRBV2
CASSDAGGYEQYF
TGTGCCAGCAGCGACGCGGGGGGATACGAGCAGTACTTC
>TRBJ2-1|NA|13|NA|TRBV25-1
CASSGTFYNEQFF
TGTGCCAGCAGCGGGACATTTTACAATGAGCAGTTCTTC